What follows is one T cell receptor (beta chain) and its context. The antigen remains undetermined. This entry comes from a study of T cells after yellow fever vaccination. Study-wide results and limits: Only a small proportion of the clonotypes turned up in both the CD4 and the CD8 compartments, likely arising from convergent recombination. Weaker, the secondary response peaked sooner, at day 5 versus 15.

CDR3 length: 15 amino acids. V shed 6 bases and J 2 bases; nucleotides not matched to a gene: 10. A 5'RACE template-switching step, the method used to make TCR cDNA, added a universal primer site and UMIs. TCRdb ran MiXCR on the 5' RACE reads and lists one entry per CDR3 protein. The sample records 120,000 or so distinct CDR3 sequences, around 15% being singletons. This rearrangement joins TRBV12-3 or TRBV12-4 to TRBJ2-7, with 7 bases lining up with TRBD1. This receptor was identified in a man younger than 35 who received the YFV17D yellow fever vaccine. The sample here was CD8+ T cells sorted from PBMCs, taken 5 days after the yellow fever booster vaccination. The CDR3 protein is CASSGDSSHAYEQYF. The DNA of the CDR3 is TGTGCCAGCAGCGGGGACAGCTCGCATGCCTACGAGCAGTACTTC.